Listed below are T cell receptor beta chains from one sample, sequenced in a study of blood T cell repertoires in COVID-19. Sequencing was performed with immunoSEQ multiplex PCR; in TCRdb, only in-frame clones are kept and a portion is missing. The sample contains approximately 98,000 clones, just over 70% of which appear only once. The sample comprised peripheral blood. All receptors come from a middle-aged woman with acute or convalescent COVID-19. Each CDR3 is given with its conserved first and last residue. D genes are given only for firm matches. Clone size is not always given. Where it is, it says once, few, many or a class for expanded clones.

TRBV28,15,.,.,TRBJ1-6,CASSIPGQNGSPLHF,TGTGCCAGCAGTATCCCCGGACAGAACGGTTCACCCCTCCACTTT
TRBV5-1,15,.,TRBD1,TRBJ2-2,CASSLGTANTGELFF,TGCGCCAGCAGCCTAGGGACAGCGAACACCGGGGAGCTGTTTTTT
TRBV4-1,15,.,.,TRBJ2-3,CASSQDGQSTDTQYF,TGCGCCAGCAGCCAAGATGGGCAGTCCACAGATACGCAGTATTTT
TRBV5-5,15,.,.,TRBJ2-6,CASSPYPTGGNVLTF,TGTGCCAGCAGCCCCTACCCGACAGGAGGCAACGTCCTGACTTTC
TRBV30,17,.,TRBD2,TRBJ2-3,CAWSGPLSGGAPDTQYF,TGTGCCTGGAGTGGCCCACTCAGCGGGGGGGCCCCAGATACGCAGTATTTT
TRBV30,16,.,TRBD1,TRBJ2-2,CAWSKDRHGFTGELFF,TGTGCCTGGAGTAAGGACAGGCACGGTTTCACCGGGGAGCTGTTTTTT
TRBV3-1/TRBV3-2,14,.,TRBD1,TRBJ1-6,CASSPGTGGRTLHF,TGTGCCAGCAGCCCGGGGACAGGGGGCAGAACCCTCCACTTT
TRBV3-1/TRBV3-2,15,.,TRBD2,TRBJ2-7,CASSLLAGGTYEQYF,TGTGCCAGCAGCCTGCTAGCGGGGGGGACCTACGAGCAGTACTTC
TRBV6-5,15,.,.,TRBJ1-3,CASSWQGAHGNTIYF,TGTGCCAGCAGTTGGCAGGGTGCTCATGGAAACACCATATATTTT
TRBV5-6,16,.,TRBD2,TRBJ2-3,CASSLRSALAGDTQYF,TGTGCCAGCAGCTTGAGGTCTGCCCTAGCGGGGGATACGCAGTATTTT
TRBV5-6,15,.,TRBD1,TRBJ1-3,CASSPWDRGGDTIYF,TGTGCCAGCAGCCCCTGGGACAGGGGAGGGGACACCATATATTTT
TRBV4-1,20,.,.,TRBJ2-2,CASSQAHRFNGGLNTGELFF,TGCGCCAGCAGCCAAGCCCACCGGTTTAACGGGGGGCTAAACACCGGGGAGCTGTTTTTT
TRBV11-1,15,.,TRBD1,TRBJ1-3,CASSLSTGTGNTIYF,TGTGCCAGCAGCTTATCGACAGGGACTGGAAACACCATATATTTT
TRBV5-1,16,.,.,TRBJ2-1,CASSLDQGGSYNEQFF,TGCGCCAGCAGCTTGGATCAGGGGGGCTCCTACAATGAGCAGTTCTTC
TRBV5-1,12,.,TRBD2,TRBJ2-7,CASSLVGGEQYF,TGCGCCAGCAGCTTGGTGGGGGGGGAGCAGTACTTC
TRBV15,14,.,.,TRBJ1-5,CATSRTLQVPPQHF,TGTGCCACCAGCAGGACCCTACAGGTTCCGCCCCAGCATTTT
TRBV7-6,16,.,TRBD2,TRBJ2-1,CASSLAPTSGGAQQFF,TGTGCCAGCAGCTTAGCCCCGACTAGCGGGGGGGCCCAGCAGTTCTTC
TRBV5-1,14,.,.,TRBJ1-3,CASSLQASGNTIYF,TGCGCCAGCAGCTTGCAGGCCTCTGGAAACACCATATATTTT
TRBV6-1,15,.,.,TRBJ2-6,CASSGRAAGANVLTF,TGTGCCAGCAGTGGCAGGGCGGCTGGGGCCAACGTCCTGACTTTC
TRBV6-6,12,.,.,TRBJ2-2,CASSYAAGELFF,TGTGCCAGCAGTTATGCGGCCGGGGAGCTGTTTTTT
TRBV6-5,15,once,.,TRBJ1-2,CASSYPPLANYGYTF,TGTGCCAGCAGTTACCCCCCCCTAGCTAACTATGGCTACACCTTC
TRBV7-2,15,few,TRBD1,TRBJ2-7,CASSSRTGGLDEQYF,TGTGCCAGCAGCTCCCGGACAGGGGGCCTGGACGAGCAGTACTTC
TRBV18,16,.,TRBD2,TRBJ2-2,CASSQTSGANTGELFF,TGTGCCAGCTCACAAACTAGCGGAGCGAACACCGGGGAGCTGTTTTTT
TRBV10-1,13,few,.,TRBJ2-1,CASSEGGRHEQFF,TGCGCCAGCAGTGAGGGGGGGAGGCATGAGCAGTTCTTC
TRBV28,15,.,.,TRBJ2-1,CASSPSPSDYNEQFF,TGTGCCAGCAGTCCGTCGCCGAGCGACTACAATGAGCAGTTCTTC
TRBV7-3,14,.,TRBD2,TRBJ2-3,CATSNGEGTDTQYF,TGTGCCACATCTAACGGGGAGGGAACAGATACGCAGTATTTT
TRBV5-1,14,.,TRBD2,TRBJ2-1,CASSLTSGYNEQFF,TGCGCCAGCAGCTTGACTAGCGGGTACAATGAGCAGTTCTTC
TRBV7-2,15,.,TRBD2,TRBJ2-5,CASSQGPLGGETQYF,TGTGCCAGCAGCCAAGGGCCCCTCGGGGGGGAGACCCAGTACTTC
TRBV12-3/TRBV12-4,13,few,.,TRBJ1-5,CASSLYSNQPQHF,TGTGCCAGCAGTTTATATAGCAATCAGCCCCAGCATTTT
TRBV7-3,18,.,TRBD2,TRBJ2-1,CASNTRTSGGHLYNEQFF,TGTGCCAGCAATACCCGGACTAGCGGGGGACACTTATACAATGAGCAGTTCTTC
TRBV7-2,17,few,TRBD2,TRBJ2-3,CASSFSPSGLAVDTQYF,TGTGCCAGCAGCTTTAGCCCCTCGGGACTAGCTGTTGATACGCAGTATTTT
TRBV15,13,.,TRBD1,TRBJ1-2,CATSRGTGGGYTF,TGTGCCACCAGCAGAGGTACAGGGGGAGGCTACACCTTC
TRBV30,14,.,TRBD1,TRBJ1-3,CARGQAFSGNTIYF,TGTGCCAGGGGACAGGCGTTCTCTGGAAACACCATATATTTT
TRBV6-5,15,.,TRBD1,TRBJ1-2,CASTNPGQGIYGYTF,TGTGCCAGCACAAACCCGGGACAGGGGATTTATGGCTACACCTTC
TRBV24-1,15,.,.,TRBJ1-5,CATSDSRGIHQPQHF,TGTGCCACCAGTGATTCCCGGGGGATACATCAGCCCCAGCATTTT
TRBV29-1,15,.,TRBD1,TRBJ1-5,CSVREGQGKGQPQHF,TGCAGCGTTCGGGAGGGACAGGGCAAAGGGCAGCCCCAGCATTTT
TRBV6-5,15,few,.,TRBJ1-4,CASRSQVATNEKLFF,TGTGCCAGCAGGTCCCAGGTTGCAACTAATGAAAAACTGTTTTTT
TRBV5-1,15,.,.,TRBJ1-4,CASSVDSATNEKLFF,TGCGCCAGCAGCGTTGACAGTGCAACTAATGAAAAACTGTTTTTT
TRBV28,15,.,.,TRBJ2-3,CASSLQVPGTDTQYF,TGTGCCAGCAGTTTACAGGTCCCTGGCACAGATACGCAGTATTTT
TRBV9,13,.,.,TRBJ1-3,CASSVSGGNTIYF,TGTGCCAGCAGCGTTAGCGGGGGAAACACCATATATTTT
TRBV6-1,17,.,.,TRBJ2-4,CASSEATGRLAKNIQYF,TGTGCCAGCAGTGAAGCTACAGGGAGACTAGCCAAAAACATTCAGTACTTC
TRBV9,11,.,.,TRBJ1-1,CASSPSTEAFF,TGTGCCAGCAGCCCCTCCACTGAAGCTTTCTTT
TRBV4-3,14,.,.,TRBJ1-2,CASSQGRINYGYTF,TGCGCCAGCAGCCAAGGGCGGATTAACTATGGCTACACCTTC
TRBV18,15,.,.,TRBJ2-1,CASSPPRTSYNEQFF,TGTGCCAGCTCACCACCCAGGACATCCTACAATGAGCAGTTCTTC
TRBV28,14,.,.,TRBJ2-7,CATQETRGFYEQYF,TGTGCCACCCAGGAGACCCGAGGGTTCTACGAGCAGTACTTC
TRBV28,15,.,TRBD1,TRBJ1-5,CASSLTGIPGKPQHF,TGTGCCAGCAGTTTGACAGGGATCCCCGGGAAGCCCCAGCATTTT